A single sample gave rise to the 21 T cell receptor beta chains below, sequenced in a study of blood T cell repertoires in COVID-19. Produced via immunoSEQ multiplex PCR; TCRdb's table is partial and in-frame only. This sample has about 24,000 clones; 86% occur once, and the top ten carry approximately 12%. Sequenced material: peripheral blood. These receptor sequences come from a woman aged 80 or over with active or convalescent COVID-19.

The chain couples TRBV6-5 to TRBJ1-2, with D possibly being TRBD1 (5 bases). V was shortened by 3 bases and J by 2 bases, with 7 bases between the two germline ends. This CDR3 has 13 residues. CDR1 is MNHEY and CDR2 is SVGAGI in the germline V gene. CDR3 sequence reads: CASSYAGNYGYTF. In DNA, the CDR3 is TGTGCCAGCAGTTATGCAGGGAACTATGGCTACACCTTC.

V and J are TRBV4-2 and TRBJ2-7, with 9 nucleotides matching TRBD1. Germline assignment: CDR1 LGHNA and CDR2 YNFKEQ. Trimming took 4 bases from V and 4 from J; bases not matched to a gene: 11. The CDR3 contains 16 residues. CDR3 in amino acids: CASSRTRDRDFYEQYF. The CDR3 DNA follows: TGTGCCAGCAGCCGAACCCGGGACAGGGACTTTTACGAGCAGTACTTC.

This clone was seen only a few times. The chain links TRBV7-6 to TRBJ2-1, with 13 bases lining up with TRBD2. Per the germline V gene, CDR1 is SGHVS and CDR2 is FNYEAQ. The CDR3 has 16 residues. V lost 1 base to trimming and J lost 9 bases; unmatched junction nucleotides: 6. The CDR3 sequence: CASSLERLAGGGEQFF. The CDR3 bases are TGTGCCAGCAGCTTAGAGAGACTAGCGGGGGGTGGTGAGCAGTTCTTC.

The gene calls are TRBV30 and TRBJ2-5; no firm D call. V dropped 2 bases and J dropped 1 base, with 8 bases sitting between them. The V gene's germline CDR1 is GTSNPN and CDR2 SVGIG (reference sequence). The CDR3 is made up of 13 amino acids. The DNA for the CDR3 is TGTGCCTGGAGTCAAGCGTTCCAAGAGACCCAGTACTTC. Its translation is CAWSQAFQETQYF.

This rearrangement joins TRBV5-6 to TRBJ1-2; D is unclear. Trimming pared 4 bases from V and 3 bases from J, leaving 16 bases between. In germline, CDR1 is SGHDT, CDR2 YYEEEE. CDR3 size: 15 residues. CDR3 sequence reads: CASSRTMASHYGYTF. CDR3 DNA: TGTGCCAGCAGCCGCACCATGGCCAGTCACTATGGCTACACCTTC.

The chain links TRBV18 to TRBJ1-5; 7 nucleotides line up with TRBD1. The CDR3 has 17 residues. Germline V gene lookup returns CDR1 KGHSH and CDR2 LQKENI. Trimming cost V 4 bases and J 0 bases; bases outside gene matches: 9. The CDR3 DNA follows: TGTGCCAGCTCACGAGTGCCCCAGGGGGATAGCAATCAGCCCCAGCATTTT. Translating it yields CASSRVPQGDSNQPQHF.

The chain employs TRBV9 and TRBJ1-4; D not resolved. Germline V gene lookup returns CDR1 SGDLS and CDR2 YYNGEE. V dropped 4 bases and J dropped 1 base, with 8 bases sitting between them. This CDR3 has 14 residues. As DNA, the CDR3 is TGTGCCAGCAGCCAACAGCAAACTAATGAAAAACTGTTTTTT. Amino acids: CASSQQQTNEKLFF.

The chain joins TRBV6-1 to TRBJ1-3, with a weak D call TRBD1 (6 bases). This CDR3 is built from 18 residues. CDR1 and CDR2 from the germline V gene are MNHNS and SASEGT. V dropped 0 bases and J dropped 0 bases, with 15 bases sitting between them. The CDR3 reads CASSEALLGGISGNTIYF. In DNA, the CDR3 is TGTGCCAGCAGTGAAGCTTTACTAGGGGGAATCTCTGGAAACACCATATATTTT.

This rearrangement joins TRBV27 to TRBJ2-2; no clear D gene. This CDR3 is built from 15 residues. V shed 2 bases and J shed 1 base, with 8 bases lying between them. Germline CDR1 and CDR2: MNHEY and SMNVEV (reference sequence). This CDR3 reads CASSLDSLNTGELFF. CDR3 coding DNA: TGTGCCAGCAGTTTAGACTCTTTGAACACCGGGGAGCTGTTTTTT.

This chain joins TRBV28 and TRBJ2-3; D not certain. The CDR3 is 18 amino acids. Germline V gives CDR1 MDHEN, CDR2 SYDVKM. V gave up 4 bases and J gave up 2 bases, with 22 bases separating them. CDR3 bases: TGTGCCAGCAGTTCGCCGGCGAGAACTGGAGCTTACACAGATACGCAGTATTTT. Its translation is CASSSPARTGAYTDTQYF.

The chain links TRBV6-5 to TRBJ1-4, with D maybe TRBD1 (5 bases). The V gene's germline CDR1 is MNHEY and CDR2 SVGAGI. This CDR3 is 14 amino acids long. Trimming cost V 7 bases and J 0 bases, with 9 bases left between them. CDR3 nucleotide sequence: TGTGCCAGCACCAGGGTGGCAACTAATGAAAAACTGTTTTTT. Translated: CASTRVATNEKLFF.

V and J are TRBV2 and TRBJ1-6, with 12 bases matching TRBD1. After removal of 1 base from V and 10 bases from J, the junction contained 8 bases not matched to a gene. The germline V gene encodes CDR1 SNHLY and CDR2 FYNNEI. The length of the CDR3 is 17 residues. CDR3 loop: CASSEGRGTGGRSPLHF. As DNA, the CDR3 is TGTGCCAGCAGTGAAGGAAGGGGGACAGGGGGCCGCTCACCCCTCCACTTT. The full variable domain, with the rest looked up from reference TRBV2 and TRBJ1-6, is EPEVTQTPSHQVTQMGQEVILRCVPISNHLYFYWYRQILGQKVEFLVSFYNNEISEKSEIFDDQFSVERPDGSNFTLKIRSTKLEDSAMYFCASSEGRGTGGRSPLHFGNGTRLTVT.

The chain uses TRBV18 and TRBJ1-2; D gene uncertain. Germline V lookup: CDR1 KGHSH, CDR2 LQKENI. Trimming removed 3 bases from V and 5 bases from J, with 22 bases in between. The CDR3 loop spans 17 amino acids. The CDR3 loop reads CASSPAVERGRAYGYTF. In nucleotides, the CDR3 is TGTGCCAGCTCACCCGCGGTCGAACGCGGGAGGGCATATGGCTACACCTTC.

The CDR3 spells CASSSPGPGGYEQYF. DNA of the CDR3: TGTGCCAGCAGTTCCCCGGGACCGGGGGGCTACGAGCAGTACTTC. This chain connects TRBV28 to TRBJ2-7; TRBD2 aligns across 7 bases. This CDR3 comprises 15 residues. The germline CDR1 and CDR2 sequences are MDHEN and SYDVKM. The junction had 9 bases not matched to a gene; V was cut back by 4 bases and J by 3 bases.

The genes are TRBV19 and TRBJ1-5; tentatively, D is TRBD1 (6 bases). The CDR3 sequence is 15 residues long. Germline assignment: CDR1 LNHDA and CDR2 SQIVND (reference sequence). Trimming removed 6 bases at V and 4 bases at J, with 16 bases between. The CDR3 sequence is CASRPQGTLNQPQHF. CDR3 sequence (DNA): TGTGCCAGTAGACCACAGGGAACCTTAAATCAGCCCCAGCATTTT. The whole variable domain, filled in from reference TRBV19 and TRBJ1-5, reads DGGITQSPKYLFRKEGQNVTLSCEQNLNHDAMYWYRQDPGQGLRLIYYSQIVNDFQKGDIAEGYSVSREKKESFPLTVTSAQKNPTAFYLCASRPQGTLNQPQHFGDGTRLSIL.

V is TRBV9 and J is TRBJ2-5, with 10 positions matching TRBD1. CDR3 length: 16 residues. Germline trimming cut 4 bases from V and 1 base from J; bases unmatched to any gene: 7. Germline CDR1 is SGDLS and CDR2 is YYNGEE. The CDR3 here is CASSMWDRGTQETQYF. The CDR3 region has the DNA TGTGCCAGCAGCATGTGGGACAGGGGTACCCAAGAGACCCAGTACTTC.

The chain couples TRBV20-1 to TRBJ1-2; D unresolved. The CDR3 consists of 11 residues. Germline CDR1 DFQATT, CDR2 SNEGSKA (reference sequence). The CDR3 sequence: CGGRIDYGYTF. CDR3 nucleotides: TGCGGCGGTAGGATCGACTATGGCTACACCTTC.

The CDR3 DNA reads as TGCGCCAGCAGCGGACAGTATAATGAAAAACTGTTTTTT. It is translated as CASSGQYNEKLFF. The genes are TRBV10-2 and TRBJ1-4; tentative D call: TRBD1 (6 bases). Trimming removed 6 bases at V and 4 bases at J, with 9 bases between. The CDR3 consists of 13 residues. The germline CDR1 and CDR2 sequences are WSHSY and SAAADI.

V usage is TRBV6-6 and J usage is TRBJ2-7, with 9 bases lining up with TRBD2. The CDR3 loop spans 15 amino acids. With V trimmed by 3 bases and J by 0 bases, 3 bases remained unmatched. The V gene's germline CDR1 is MNHNY and CDR2 SVGAGI (reference sequence). The CDR3: CASSYLAGPSYEQYF. CDR3 DNA: TGTGCCAGCAGTTATCTAGCGGGACCCTCCTACGAGCAGTACTTC.

The gene calls are TRBV7-3 and TRBJ2-7, with 8 bases matching TRBD2. Trimming at V came to 5 bases and at J to 4 bases, leaving 4 bases not matched to a gene. The CDR3 has 13 residues. Germline V gene lookup returns CDR1 SGHTA and CDR2 FQGTGA. CDR3 nucleotide sequence: TGTGCCAGCAGCCCTGCGGGGGGTTACGAGCAGTACTTC. Translating gives CASSPAGGYEQYF. Combining the CDR3 with reference TRBV7-3 and TRBJ2-7 gives the whole variable domain GAGVSQTPSNKVTEKGKYVELRCDPISGHTALYWYRQSLGQGPEFLIYFQGTGAADDSGLPNDRFFAVRPEGSVSTLKIQRTERGDSAVYLCASSPAGGYEQYFGPGTRLTVT.

The chain links TRBV6-5 to TRBJ1-1, with D possibly matching TRBD1 (5 bases). There are 11 residues in the CDR3. Germline V CDR1 and CDR2: MNHEY, SVGAGI. V lost 7 bases and J lost 4, with 7 bases in between. The CDR3 reads CASTGFTEAFF. CDR3 nucleotides: TGTGCCAGCACAGGGTTCACTGAAGCTTTCTTT.